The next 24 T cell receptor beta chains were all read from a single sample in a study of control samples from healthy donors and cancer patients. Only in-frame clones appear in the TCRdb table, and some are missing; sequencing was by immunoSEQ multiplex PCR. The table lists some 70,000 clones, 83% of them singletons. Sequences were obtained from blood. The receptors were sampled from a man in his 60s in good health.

DNA for the CDR3: TGTGCCACCAGCAGAGTCACCCGAACAGGGGAACGTGGCTACACCTTC. Its translation: CATSRVTRTGERGYTF. This chain connects TRBV15 to TRBJ1-2, with 7 bases that match TRBD1. The CDR3 has 16 residues. Trimming took 1 base from V and 7 from J; bases not matched to a gene: 12. Looked up from germline, CDR1 is LNHNV and CDR2 is YYDKDF (reference sequence).

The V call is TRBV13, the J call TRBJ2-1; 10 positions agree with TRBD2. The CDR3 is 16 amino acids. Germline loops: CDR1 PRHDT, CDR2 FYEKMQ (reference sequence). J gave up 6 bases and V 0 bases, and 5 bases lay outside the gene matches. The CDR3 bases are TGTGCCAGCAGCTTAGGCCTAGCGGGAGCAGCCAATGAGCAGTTCTTC. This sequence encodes CASSLGLAGAANEQFF.

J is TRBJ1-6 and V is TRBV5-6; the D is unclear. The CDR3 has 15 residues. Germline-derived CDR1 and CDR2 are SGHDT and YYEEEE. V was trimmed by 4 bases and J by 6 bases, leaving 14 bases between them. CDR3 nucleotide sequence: TGTGCCAGCAGCCGCACACTTAAGAGTAATTCACCCCTCCACTTT. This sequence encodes CASSRTLKSNSPLHF.

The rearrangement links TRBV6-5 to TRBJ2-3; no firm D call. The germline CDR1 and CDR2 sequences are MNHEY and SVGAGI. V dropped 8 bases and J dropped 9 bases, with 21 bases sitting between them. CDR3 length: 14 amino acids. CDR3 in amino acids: CASHRQNARETQYF. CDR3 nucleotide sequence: TGTGCCAGCCATCGTCAAAATGCCCGAGAGACGCAGTATTTT.

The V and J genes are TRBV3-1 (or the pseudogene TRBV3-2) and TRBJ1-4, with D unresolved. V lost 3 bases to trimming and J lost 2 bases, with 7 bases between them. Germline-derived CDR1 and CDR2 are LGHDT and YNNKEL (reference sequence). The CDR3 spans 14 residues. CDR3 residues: CASSQGITNEKLFF. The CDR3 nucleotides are TGTGCCAGCAGCCAGGGGATTACTAATGAAAAACTGTTTTTT.

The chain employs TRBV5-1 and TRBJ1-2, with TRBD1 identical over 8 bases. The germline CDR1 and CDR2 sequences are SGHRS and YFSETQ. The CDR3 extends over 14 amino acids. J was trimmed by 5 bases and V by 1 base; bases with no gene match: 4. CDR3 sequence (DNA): TGCGCCAGCAGCTTGCAGGGGGCGGGTTATGGCTACACCTTC. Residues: CASSLQGAGYGYTF.

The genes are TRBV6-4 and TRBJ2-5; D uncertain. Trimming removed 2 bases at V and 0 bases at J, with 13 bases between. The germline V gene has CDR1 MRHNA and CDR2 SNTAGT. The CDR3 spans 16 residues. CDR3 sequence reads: CASSDLTGQDQETQYF. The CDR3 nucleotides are TGTGCCAGCAGTGACCTGACCGGGCAGGACCAAGAGACCCAGTACTTC.

CDR3: CASSLGASGRPGETQYF. DNA for the CDR3: TGCGCCAGCAGCTTGGGCGCTAGCGGGAGGCCCGGAGAGACCCAGTACTTC. This chain connects TRBV5-1 to TRBJ2-5, with TRBD2 matching 11 bases. CDR1 is SGHRS and CDR2 is YFSETQ in the germline V gene. The CDR3 runs to 17 residues. Losses at the gene ends were 0 bases for V and 4 bases for J; bases not matched to a gene: 8. The whole variable domain, remainder taken from reference TRBV5-1 and TRBJ2-5, is KAGVTQTPRYLIKTRGQQVTLSCSPISGHRSVSWYQQTPGQGLQFLFEYFSETQRNKGNFPGRFSGRQFSNSRSEMNVSTLELGDSALYLCASSLGASGRPGETQYFGPGTRLLVL.

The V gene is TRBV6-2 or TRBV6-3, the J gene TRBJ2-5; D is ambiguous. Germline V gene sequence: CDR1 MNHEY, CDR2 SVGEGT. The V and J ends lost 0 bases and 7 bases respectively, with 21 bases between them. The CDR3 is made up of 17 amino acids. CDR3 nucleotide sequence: TGTGCCAGCAGTTACTCAGTCAGCCGTGAACCATACTGGACCCAGTACTTC. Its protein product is CASSYSVSREPYWTQYF.

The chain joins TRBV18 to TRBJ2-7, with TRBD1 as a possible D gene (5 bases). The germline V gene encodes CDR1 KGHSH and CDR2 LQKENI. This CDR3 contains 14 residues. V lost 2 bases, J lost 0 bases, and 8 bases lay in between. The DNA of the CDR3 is TGTGCCAGCTCACCAGGGGCAGACTCCTACGAGCAGTACTTC. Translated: CASSPGADSYEQYF.

The chain's CDR3 is CASSPYNDYGYTF. The CDR3 DNA reads TGCGCCAGCAGCCCCTATAACGACTATGGCTACACCTTC. The gene calls are TRBV5-1 and TRBJ1-2; D is unresolved. The CDR3 spans 13 residues. Germline CDR1 and CDR2: SGHRS and YFSETQ. Trimming left V 4 bases short and J 3 bases short, with 10 bases between.

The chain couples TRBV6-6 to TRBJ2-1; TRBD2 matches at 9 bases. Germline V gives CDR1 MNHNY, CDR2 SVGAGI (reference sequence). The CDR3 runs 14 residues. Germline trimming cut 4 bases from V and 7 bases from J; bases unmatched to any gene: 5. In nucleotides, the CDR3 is TGTGCCAGCAGTTCGGGACTAGCTTGGAATGAGCAGTTCTTC. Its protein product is CASSSGLAWNEQFF.

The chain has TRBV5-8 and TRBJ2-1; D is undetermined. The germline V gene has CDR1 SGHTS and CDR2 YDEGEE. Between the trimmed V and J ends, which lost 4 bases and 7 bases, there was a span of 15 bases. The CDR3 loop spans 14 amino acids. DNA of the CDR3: TGTGCCAGCAGCCAAACCCGCTTTGGGAATGAGCAGTTCTTC. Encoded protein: CASSQTRFGNEQFF. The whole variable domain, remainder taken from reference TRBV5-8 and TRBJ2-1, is EAGVTQSPTHLIKTRGQQATLRCSPISGHTSVYWYQQALGLGLQFLLWYDEGEERNRGNFPPRFSGRQFPNYSSELNVNALELEDSALYLCASSQTRFGNEQFFGPGTRLTVL.

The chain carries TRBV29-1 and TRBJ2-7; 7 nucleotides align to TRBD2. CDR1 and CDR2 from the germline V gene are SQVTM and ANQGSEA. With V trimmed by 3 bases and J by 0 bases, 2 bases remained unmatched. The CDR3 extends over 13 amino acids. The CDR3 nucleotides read TGCAGCGTTGAGCTAGCGGACTCCTACGAGCAGTACTTC. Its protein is CSVELADSYEQYF.

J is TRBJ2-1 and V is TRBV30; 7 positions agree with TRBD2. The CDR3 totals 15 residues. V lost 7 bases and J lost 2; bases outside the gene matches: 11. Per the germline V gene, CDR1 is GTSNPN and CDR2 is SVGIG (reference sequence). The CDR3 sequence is CASWGGDQTYNEQFF. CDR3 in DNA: TGTGCCTCATGGGGGGGGGACCAAACCTACAATGAGCAGTTCTTC.

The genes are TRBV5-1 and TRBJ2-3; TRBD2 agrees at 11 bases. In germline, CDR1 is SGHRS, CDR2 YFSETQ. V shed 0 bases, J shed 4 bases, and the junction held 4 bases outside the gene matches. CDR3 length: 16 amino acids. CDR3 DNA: TGCGCCAGCAGCTTGGTAGCGGGAGGGCCTCCAGATACGCAGTATTTT. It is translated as CASSLVAGGPPDTQYF.

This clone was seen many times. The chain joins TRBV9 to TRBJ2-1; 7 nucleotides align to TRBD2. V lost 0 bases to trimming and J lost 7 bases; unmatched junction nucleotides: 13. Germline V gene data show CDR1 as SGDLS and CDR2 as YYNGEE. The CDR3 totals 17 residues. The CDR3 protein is CASSVAVPGIAGNEQFF. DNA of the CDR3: TGTGCCAGCAGCGTAGCCGTCCCGGGCATAGCGGGTAATGAGCAGTTCTTC.

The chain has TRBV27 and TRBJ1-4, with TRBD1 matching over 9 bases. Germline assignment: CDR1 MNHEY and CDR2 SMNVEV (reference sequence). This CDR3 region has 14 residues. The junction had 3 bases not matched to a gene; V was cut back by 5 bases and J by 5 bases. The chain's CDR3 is CASSQQGANEKLFF. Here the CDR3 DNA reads TGTGCCAGCAGTCAACAGGGGGCAAATGAAAAACTGTTTTTT.

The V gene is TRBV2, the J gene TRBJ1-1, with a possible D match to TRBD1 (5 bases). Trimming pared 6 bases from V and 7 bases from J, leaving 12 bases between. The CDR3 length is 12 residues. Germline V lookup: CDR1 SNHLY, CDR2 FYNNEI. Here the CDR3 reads CASRLDRSEAFF. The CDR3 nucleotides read TGTGCCAGCAGACTCGACAGAAGTGAAGCTTTCTTT.

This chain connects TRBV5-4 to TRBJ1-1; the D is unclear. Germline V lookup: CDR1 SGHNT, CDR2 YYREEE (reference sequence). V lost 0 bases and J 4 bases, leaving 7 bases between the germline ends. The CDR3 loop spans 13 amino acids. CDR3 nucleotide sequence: TGTGCCAGCAGCTTGGAACGGGGCACTGAAGCTTTCTTT. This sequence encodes CASSLERGTEAFF.

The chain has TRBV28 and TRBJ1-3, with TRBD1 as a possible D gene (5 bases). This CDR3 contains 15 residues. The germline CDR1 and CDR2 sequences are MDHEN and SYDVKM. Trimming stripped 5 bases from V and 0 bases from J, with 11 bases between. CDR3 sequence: CASSRGGSSGNTIYF. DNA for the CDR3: TGTGCCAGCAGTCGCGGGGGAAGCTCTGGAAACACCATATATTTT.

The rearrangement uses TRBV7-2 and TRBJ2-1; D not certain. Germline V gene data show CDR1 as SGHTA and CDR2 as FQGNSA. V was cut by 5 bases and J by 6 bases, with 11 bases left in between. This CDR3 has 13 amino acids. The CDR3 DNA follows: TGTGCCAGCAGCCACCCCGGTCGCAATGAGCAGTTCTTC. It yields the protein CASSHPGRNEQFF.

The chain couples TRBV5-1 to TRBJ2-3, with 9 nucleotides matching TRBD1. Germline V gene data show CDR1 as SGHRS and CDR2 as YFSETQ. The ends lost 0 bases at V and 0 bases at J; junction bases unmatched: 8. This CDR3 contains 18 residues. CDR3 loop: CASSLAGQGLASTDTQYF. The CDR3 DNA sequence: TGCGCCAGCAGCTTGGCGGGACAGGGCCTAGCTAGCACAGATACGCAGTATTTT.

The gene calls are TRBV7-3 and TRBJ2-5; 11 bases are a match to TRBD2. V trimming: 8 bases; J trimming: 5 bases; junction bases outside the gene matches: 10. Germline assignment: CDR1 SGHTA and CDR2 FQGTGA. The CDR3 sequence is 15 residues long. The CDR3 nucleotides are TGTGCCAGCCAGCTAGCGGGAGGTTTGGGGGAGACCCAGTACTTC. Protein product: CASQLAGGLGETQYF. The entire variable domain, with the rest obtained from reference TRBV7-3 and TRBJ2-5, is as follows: GAGVSQTPSNKVTEKGKYVELRCDPISGHTALYWYRQSLGQGPEFLIYFQGTGAADDSGLPNDRFFAVRPEGSVSTLKIQRTERGDSAVYLCASQLAGGLGETQYFGPGTRLLVL.